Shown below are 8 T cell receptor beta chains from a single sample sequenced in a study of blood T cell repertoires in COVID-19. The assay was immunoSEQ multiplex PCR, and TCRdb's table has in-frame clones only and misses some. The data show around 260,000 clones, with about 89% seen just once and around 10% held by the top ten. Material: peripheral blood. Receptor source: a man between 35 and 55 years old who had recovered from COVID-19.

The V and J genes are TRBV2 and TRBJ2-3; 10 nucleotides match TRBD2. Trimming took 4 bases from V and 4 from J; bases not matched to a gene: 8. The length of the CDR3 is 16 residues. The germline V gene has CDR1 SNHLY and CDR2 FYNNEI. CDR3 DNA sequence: TGTGCCAGCAGTGGCGGAGGGCTAGCGGGGGCAGATACGCAGTATTTT. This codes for CASSGGGLAGADTQYF.

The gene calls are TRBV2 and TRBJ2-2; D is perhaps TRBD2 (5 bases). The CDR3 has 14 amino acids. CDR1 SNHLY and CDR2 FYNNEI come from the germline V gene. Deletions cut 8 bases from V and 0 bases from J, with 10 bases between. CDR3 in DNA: TGTGCCAGCGGGAGCGGCACGAACACCGGGGAGCTGTTTTTT. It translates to CASGSGTNTGELFF.

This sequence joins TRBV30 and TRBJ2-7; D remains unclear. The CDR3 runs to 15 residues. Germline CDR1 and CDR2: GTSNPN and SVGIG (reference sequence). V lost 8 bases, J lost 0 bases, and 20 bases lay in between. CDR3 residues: CAGPPLDKDSYEQYF. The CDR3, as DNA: TGTGCCGGGCCCCCCCTCGATAAAGACTCCTACGAGCAGTACTTC.

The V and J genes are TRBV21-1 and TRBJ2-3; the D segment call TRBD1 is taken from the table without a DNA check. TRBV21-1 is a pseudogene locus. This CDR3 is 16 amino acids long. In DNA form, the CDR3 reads TGTGCCAGCAGCAAAGACGACGGCAGGTTGACAGATACGCAGTATTTT. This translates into CASSKDDGRLTDTQYF.

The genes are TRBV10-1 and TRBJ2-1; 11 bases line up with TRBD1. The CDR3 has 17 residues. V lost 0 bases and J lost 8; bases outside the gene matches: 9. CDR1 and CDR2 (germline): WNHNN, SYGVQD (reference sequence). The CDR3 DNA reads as TGCGCCAGCAGTGAGTCCATCCCCGGGACAGGGGGGCATGAGCAGTTCTTC. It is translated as CASSESIPGTGGHEQFF.

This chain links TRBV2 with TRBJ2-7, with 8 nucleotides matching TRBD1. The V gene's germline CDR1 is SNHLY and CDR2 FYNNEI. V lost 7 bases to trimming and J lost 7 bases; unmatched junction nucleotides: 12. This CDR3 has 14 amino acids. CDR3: CASMMDRARREQYF. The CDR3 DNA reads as TGTGCCAGCATGATGGACAGGGCTCGGCGGGAGCAGTACTTC.

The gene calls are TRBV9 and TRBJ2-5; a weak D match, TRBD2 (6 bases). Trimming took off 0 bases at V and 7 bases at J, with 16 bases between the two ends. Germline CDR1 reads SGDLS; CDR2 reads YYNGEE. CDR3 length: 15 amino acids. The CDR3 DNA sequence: TGTGCCAGCAGCGTAGGGGTAGATCCCGGGGGGACCCAGTACTTC. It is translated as CASSVGVDPGGTQYF.

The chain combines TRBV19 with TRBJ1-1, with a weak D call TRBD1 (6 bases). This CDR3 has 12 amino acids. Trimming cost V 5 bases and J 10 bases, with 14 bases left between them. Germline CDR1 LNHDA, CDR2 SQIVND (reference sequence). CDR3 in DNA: TGTGCCAGTAGTTGGGCAGGGGCCGGAGCTTTCTTT. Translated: CASSWAGAGAFF.